This T cell receptor (beta chain) stems from a study of T cell responses to AZD1222 COVID-19 vaccine. The data were produced by immunoSEQ multiplex PCR, yet TCRdb's version contains in-frame clones alone and is incomplete. The repertoire holds 150,000 or so clones, with about 93% as singletons. Germline trimming cut 0 bases from V and 1 base from J; bases unmatched to any gene: 5. The CDR3 contains 16 residues. Per the germline V gene, CDR1 is MNHEY and CDR2 is SVGAGI. The receptor comes from an adult in good health. This chain links TRBV6-5 with TRBJ1-2, with 7 bases that match TRBD1. The sample was peripheral blood, taken on day 0 of AZD1222 vaccination. CDR3: CASSYSGDSLNYGYTF. The CDR3 DNA sequence: TGTGCCAGCAGTTACTCGGGGGACAGTCTTAACTATGGCTACACCTTC.